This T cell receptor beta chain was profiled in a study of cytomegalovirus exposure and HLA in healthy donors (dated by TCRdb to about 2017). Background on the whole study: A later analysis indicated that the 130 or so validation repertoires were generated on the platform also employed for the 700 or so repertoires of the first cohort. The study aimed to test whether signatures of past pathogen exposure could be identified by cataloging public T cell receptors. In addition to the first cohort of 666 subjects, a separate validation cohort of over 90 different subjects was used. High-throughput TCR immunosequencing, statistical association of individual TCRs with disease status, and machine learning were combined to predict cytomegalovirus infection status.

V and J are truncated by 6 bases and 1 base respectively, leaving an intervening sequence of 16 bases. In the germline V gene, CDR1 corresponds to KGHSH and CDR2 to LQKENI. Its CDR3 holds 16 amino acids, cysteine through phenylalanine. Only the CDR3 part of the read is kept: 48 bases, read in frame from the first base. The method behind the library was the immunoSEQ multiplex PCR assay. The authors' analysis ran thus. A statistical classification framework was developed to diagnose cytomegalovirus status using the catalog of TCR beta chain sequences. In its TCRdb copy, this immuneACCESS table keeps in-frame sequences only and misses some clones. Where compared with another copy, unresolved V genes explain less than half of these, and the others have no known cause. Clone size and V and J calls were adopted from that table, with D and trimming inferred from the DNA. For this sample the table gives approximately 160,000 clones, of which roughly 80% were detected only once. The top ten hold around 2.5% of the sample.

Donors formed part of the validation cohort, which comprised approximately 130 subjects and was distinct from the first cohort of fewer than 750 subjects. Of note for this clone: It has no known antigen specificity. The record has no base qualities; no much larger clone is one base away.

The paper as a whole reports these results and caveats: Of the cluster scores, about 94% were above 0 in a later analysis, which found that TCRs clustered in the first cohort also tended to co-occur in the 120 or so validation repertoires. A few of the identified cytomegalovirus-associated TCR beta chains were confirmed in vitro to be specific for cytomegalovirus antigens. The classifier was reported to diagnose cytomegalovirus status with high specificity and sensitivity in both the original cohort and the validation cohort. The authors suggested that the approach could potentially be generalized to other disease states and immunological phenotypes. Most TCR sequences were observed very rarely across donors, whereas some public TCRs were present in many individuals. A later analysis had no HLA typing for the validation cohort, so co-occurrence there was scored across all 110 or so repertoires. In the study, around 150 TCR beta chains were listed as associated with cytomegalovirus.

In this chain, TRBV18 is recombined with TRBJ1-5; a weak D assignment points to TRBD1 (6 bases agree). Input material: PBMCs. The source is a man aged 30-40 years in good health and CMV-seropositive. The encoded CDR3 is CASSSQGHGSNQPQHF. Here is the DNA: TGTGCCAGCTCGTCTCAGGGACACGGGAGCAATCAGCCCCAGCATTTT.